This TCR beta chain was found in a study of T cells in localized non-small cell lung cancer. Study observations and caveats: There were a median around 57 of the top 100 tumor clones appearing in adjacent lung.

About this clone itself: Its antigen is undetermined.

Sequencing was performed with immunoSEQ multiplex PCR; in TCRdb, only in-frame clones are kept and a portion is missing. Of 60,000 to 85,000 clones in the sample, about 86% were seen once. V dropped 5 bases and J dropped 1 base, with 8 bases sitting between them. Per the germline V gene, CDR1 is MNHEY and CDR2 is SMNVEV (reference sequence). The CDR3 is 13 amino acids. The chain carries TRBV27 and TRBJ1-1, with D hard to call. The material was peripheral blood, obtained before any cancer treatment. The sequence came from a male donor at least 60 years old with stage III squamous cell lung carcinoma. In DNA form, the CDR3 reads TGTGCCAGCAGTCTCCGACAGAACACTGAAGCTTTCTTT. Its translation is CASSLRQNTEAFF.